What follows describes a single T cell receptor beta chain. The antigen is unknown. One end of the junction varies from germline; a read error may be responsible. The data derive from a study of identical twins. Study conclusions and caveats: Insertions ran lower in abundant cord blood beta clonotypes, though not in memory repertoires.

TCRdb used MiXCR to reprocess the 5' RACE reads, holding one entry per CDR3 protein. The sample holds 430,000 or so distinct CDR3 sequences, about 24% seen once. The CDR3 covers 14 residues. Per the germline V gene, CDR1 is SNHLY and CDR2 is FYNNEI. This sample also appeared in a second study, on T cells expressing NK-cell markers. From that report: The contribution of dominant NKG2C+ clonotypes to CD8+ T cells in roughly six donors was roughly 1.0-8%.

The chain carries TRBV2 and TRBJ2-7; TRBD1 aligns across 7 bases. The sample was CD4+ T cells sorted from blood. This receptor was identified in a woman between 18 and 30 years old in good health. The CDR3, as DNA: TGTCCCAGCAGGGGACAGATTAGCTCCTACGAGCAGTACTTC. Translation: CPSRGQISSYEQYF.